This TCR beta chain came from a study of T-cell memory formation after mild COVID-19. Whole-study context: TCR clusters showed largely donor specificity. Findings and limits, study-wide: The pre-infection memory compartment contained some responding clones, suggesting cross-reactive memory joined. Clones contracting over day 15 to 85 were CD4/CD8 balanced, with later expanders leaning CD4+.

This clonotype came up a few times. The antigen is not known. TCRdb reprocessed the 5' RACE reads with MiXCR, giving one entry per CDR3 protein. The profile shows tens of thousands of distinct CDR3 sequences, 9% to 15% of them singletons. V was shortened by 4 bases and J by 0 bases, with 10 bases between the two germline ends. The CDR3 spans 14 residues. Germline assignment: CDR1 DFQATT and CDR2 SNEGSKA (reference sequence). The clonotype originates from a man between 18 and 35 years old who had mild COVID-19 (a few samples of this study predate the infection). Cell type and time point are not known. The sequenced sample was PBMCs or a T cell subset sorted from them (not recorded which). J is TRBJ1-5 and V is TRBV20-1; the D is unclear. The CDR3 spells CSAIRQTSNQPQHF. As DNA, the CDR3 is TGCAGTGCTATTCGGCAGACTAGCAATCAGCCCCAGCATTTT.